This entry lists 15 T cell receptor beta chains sequenced from one sample in a study of Ad26.COV2.S vaccination and SARS-CoV-2 variants. The table came from immunoSEQ multiplex PCR; TCRdb's copy has only in-frame clones and leaves some out. The sample lists around 420,000 clones, 88% occurring once. Treatment indicated: about 20 received Ad26.COV2.S at low or high dose, single or two shots; several received placebo; per-sample allocation not given. Samples came from day 63 after the first vaccine or placebo injection. Sequencing used peripheral blood, obtained in a trial of Ad26.COV2.S vaccine versus placebo. Receptors were obtained from a person aged 18 to 65 who received the Ad26.COV2.S COVID-19 vaccine or a placebo.

V and J are TRBV5-1 and TRBJ2-7; 9 nucleotides agree with TRBD1. CDR3 length: 14 residues. Germline lookup yields CDR1 SGHRS and CDR2 YFSETQ. The V gene end was trimmed by 0 bases and the J gene end by 5 bases; junction bases not matched to a gene: 3. Here the CDR3 DNA reads TGCGCCAGCAGCTTGGGGGACAGGGAAAACGAGCAGTACTTC. Encoded protein: CASSLGDRENEQYF.

CDR3 in amino acids: CSVVSDRGDEKLFF. Written as DNA, the CDR3 is TGCAGCGTTGTCTCGGACAGGGGCGATGAAAAACTGTTTTTT. The J gene is TRBJ1-4, the V gene TRBV29-1; 9 nucleotides match TRBD1. V shed 4 bases, J shed 6 bases, and the junction held 6 bases outside the gene matches. The CDR3 spans 14 residues. The germline CDR1 and CDR2 sequences are SQVTM and ANQGSEA. The full variable domain, with the rest looked up from reference TRBV29-1 and TRBJ1-4, is SAVISQKPSRDICQRGTSLTIQCQVDSQVTMMFWYRQQPGQSLTLIATANQGSEATYESGFVIDKFPISRPNLTFSTLTVSNMSPEDSSIYLCSVVSDRGDEKLFFGSGTQLSVL.

The V gene is TRBV19, the J gene TRBJ1-1, with no clear D. Trimming left V 4 bases short and J 8 bases short, with 11 bases between. The CDR3 is made up of 12 amino acids. The germline V gene has CDR1 LNHDA and CDR2 SQIVND (reference sequence). The DNA of the CDR3 is TGTGCCAGTAGTACCGTGAGGGCAGAAGCTTTCTTT. Its translation: CASSTVRAEAFF.

This clone was recorded a few times. The rearrangement links TRBV28 to TRBJ1-1; no clear D gene. The CDR3 runs to 14 residues. The germline V gene encodes CDR1 MDHEN and CDR2 SYDVKM. With 3 bases removed from V and 1 base from J, the gap between germline ends came to 9 bases. CDR3 amino acids: CASSFGQANTEAFF. The CDR3, as DNA: TGTGCCAGCAGTTTCGGTCAGGCGAACACTGAAGCTTTCTTT.

This clone was seen a single time. Different DNA sequences within this sample yield the same CDR3. This chain links TRBV19 with TRBJ1-5, with a tentative D call TRBD1 (5 bases). Germline V gene sequence: CDR1 LNHDA, CDR2 SQIVND (reference sequence). Between the trimmed V and J ends, which lost 5 bases and 1 base, there was a span of 9 bases. The length of the CDR3 is 14 residues. Here the CDR3 reads CASSFRGSNQPQHF. In nucleotides, the CDR3 is TGTGCCAGTAGTTTCCGGGGGAGCAATCAGCCCCAGCATTTT.

The chain is built from TRBV19 and TRBJ2-3; D is tentatively TRBD1 or TRBD2 (5 bases each). Germline CDR1 reads LNHDA; CDR2 reads SQIVND (reference sequence). The CDR3 extends over 14 amino acids. Deletions cut 5 bases from V and 4 bases from J, with 13 bases between. Here the CDR3 reads CASSPVRGSDTQYF. CDR3 DNA sequence: TGTGCCAGTAGTCCTGTCCGGGGCTCAGATACGCAGTATTTT.

The genes are TRBV3-1 (or the pseudogene TRBV3-2) and TRBJ2-3; the D gene is possibly TRBD1 (6 bases). Deletions cut 2 bases from V and 4 bases from J, with 13 bases between. The CDR3 extends over 15 amino acids. The germline gives CDR1 LGHDT, CDR2 YNNKEL (reference sequence). CDR3 residues: CASSQNSQGSDTQYF. The CDR3 region has the DNA TGTGCCAGCAGCCAAAATTCACAGGGATCAGATACGCAGTATTTT.

For the CDR3, the DNA is TGTGCCACCAGTGATTTCCTCCCCGGGGAGCTGTTTTTT. It specifies CATSDFLPGELFF. This chain uses TRBV24-1 with TRBJ2-2; D remains unclear. The CDR3 covers 13 residues. Germline CDR1 is KGHDR and CDR2 is SFDVKD. V was clipped by 1 base and J by 6 bases, with 5 bases between them.

V gene TRBV18 combines with J gene TRBJ2-3; a weak D match, TRBD1 (6 bases). The CDR3 loop spans 15 amino acids. Germline CDR1 reads KGHSH; CDR2 reads LQKENI. V was trimmed by 4 bases and J by 1 base, leaving 12 bases between them. This chain's CDR3 is CASSLADRRTDTQYF. CDR3 in DNA: TGTGCCAGCTCACTCGCGGACAGACGCACAGATACGCAGTATTTT.

The chain employs TRBV6-5 and TRBJ2-2; TRBD1 might be the D (5 bases). Trimming took off 8 bases at V and 10 bases at J, with 11 bases between the two ends. CDR3 length: 11 amino acids. Germline CDR1 reads MNHEY; CDR2 reads SVGAGI. The CDR3 loop is CASARREELFF. CDR3 coding DNA: TGTGCCAGCGCTCGCAGGGAGGAGCTGTTTTTT.

The chain is built from TRBV3-1 (or the pseudogene TRBV3-2) and TRBJ1-6, with a tentative D call TRBD1 (5 bases). The CDR3 is 13 residues long. The germline gives CDR1 LGHDT, CDR2 YNNKEL (reference sequence). The V and J ends lost 11 bases and 8 bases respectively, with 16 bases between them. CDR3 in amino acids: CAREGRVDSPLHF. CDR3 DNA sequence: TGTGCCCGAGAGGGCAGGGTTGATTCACCCCTCCACTTT.

V usage is TRBV10-3 and J usage is TRBJ2-7; TRBD1 matches 10 bases. V lost 4 bases and J lost 1; bases outside the gene matches: 10. The CDR3 contains 17 residues. Germline CDR1 reads ENHRY; CDR2 reads SYGVKD. The CDR3, as DNA: TGTGCCATCAGTGGACCGACAGGGGGCGCCGGATCCTACGAGCAGTACTTC. This sequence encodes CAISGPTGGAGSYEQYF.

This clone has more than one count but fewer than ten. The CDR3 loop reads CASSDKYGDYGYTF. The CDR3 nucleotides are TGTGCCAGCAGCGACAAGTACGGTGACTATGGCTACACCTTC. The V call is TRBV9, the J call TRBJ1-2; D remains unclear. The CDR3 runs 14 residues. V lost 3 bases to trimming and J lost 3 bases, with 12 bases between them. Germline V gene data show CDR1 as SGDLS and CDR2 as YYNGEE.

This chain connects TRBV3-1 (or the pseudogene TRBV3-2) to TRBJ2-1, with a tentative D call TRBD2 (6 bases). V lost 0 bases to trimming and J lost 2 bases, with 8 bases between them. This CDR3 spans 15 amino acids. Per germline, CDR1 LGHDT and CDR2 YNNKEL (reference sequence). The CDR3 spells CASSQDRTTYNEQFF. CDR3 in DNA: TGTGCCAGCAGCCAAGATAGGACTACCTACAATGAGCAGTTCTTC.

The chain is built from TRBV9 and TRBJ2-1; no definite D call. The CDR3 has 12 residues. Trimming shortened V by 0 bases and J by 7 bases, and 5 bases separated the two germline ends. Per germline, CDR1 SGDLS and CDR2 YYNGEE. The CDR3 DNA sequence: TGTGCCAGCAGCGTAGGTAAAAATGAGCAGTTCTTC. Translation: CASSVGKNEQFF.